This T cell receptor (beta chain) derives from a study of T cells in Graves' hyperthyroidism and ophthalmopathy. Study-wide points: Before onset, by a median of around six months, the model predicted ophthalmopathy.

A lack of ophthalmopathy progression within 18 months defined stable Graves' hyperthyroidism. Out of approximately 10 ml of fresh peripheral blood came the PBMCs. RNA transcripts yielded amplified TCR beta CDR3 regions. The study used the HTBI primer set for a first-round RT-PCR of the TCR CDR3. TCRdb redid the calling of the multiplex PCR reads with MiXCR, one entry per CDR3 protein. Counted here are 450,000 to 650,000 distinct CDR3 sequences, 20% to 25% occurring once; the ten biggest clones make up around a quarter. In its sample, this clonotype was seen many times. The antigen is not known. The material sequenced was blood. This clonotype was sampled from a man between 18 and 35 years old with Graves' hyperthyroidism.

The CDR3 protein is CASSSQGEQYF. The CDR3 DNA follows: TGTGCCAGCAGCTCCCAAGGGGAGCAGTACTTC. The chain uses TRBV13 and TRBJ2-7; D is undetermined. There are 11 residues in the CDR3. From germline, CDR1 is PRHDT and CDR2 FYEKMQ (reference sequence). Trimming removed 4 bases from V and 7 bases from J, with 8 bases in between.